The clone carrying this T cell receptor (beta chain) occurred many times. Its antigen is unidentified. These data come from a study of neurological immune-mediated disorders. Sequencing runs each yielded over 180 million TCR-beta sequences from 15-18 subjects. TCRdb itself ran the 5' RACE reads through MiXCR, one entry per CDR3 protein. The profile shows tens of thousands of distinct CDR3 sequences, about 25% of them singletons. Study-level findings and limits: Patients with HTLV-1-associated myelopathy had the highest level of TCR clonal expansion, whereas patients with multiple sclerosis had the lowest level, falling beneath the level found in healthy controls.

The CDR3 loop spans 13 amino acids. With V trimmed by 5 bases and J by 7 bases, 7 bases remained unmatched. Germline values: CDR1 MNHNY, CDR2 SVGAGI (reference sequence). The rearrangement joins TRBV6-6 to TRBJ2-7; 8 bases agree with TRBD1. The TCR was taken from a woman in her seventies in good health. Material for sequencing was PBMCs. CDR3 DNA sequence: TGTGCCAGCAGTCCCACAGGGGGGAGGGAGCAGTACTTC. Translation gives CASSPTGGREQYF.